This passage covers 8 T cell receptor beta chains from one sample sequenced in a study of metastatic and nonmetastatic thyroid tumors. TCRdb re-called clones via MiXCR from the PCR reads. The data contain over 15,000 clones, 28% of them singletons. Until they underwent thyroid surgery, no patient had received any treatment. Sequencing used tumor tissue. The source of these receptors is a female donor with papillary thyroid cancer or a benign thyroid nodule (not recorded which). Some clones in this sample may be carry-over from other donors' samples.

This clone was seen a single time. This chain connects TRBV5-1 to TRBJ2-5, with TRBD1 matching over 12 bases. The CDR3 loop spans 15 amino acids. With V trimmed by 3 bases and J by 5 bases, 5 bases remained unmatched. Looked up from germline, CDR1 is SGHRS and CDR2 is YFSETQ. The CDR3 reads CASSSGTGGGETQYF. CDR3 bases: TGCGCCAGCAGCTCCGGGACAGGGGGCGGGGAGACCCAGTACTTC. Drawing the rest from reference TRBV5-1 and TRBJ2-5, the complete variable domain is KAGVTQTPRYLIKTRGQQVTLSCSPISGHRSVSWYQQTPGQGLQFLFEYFSETQRNKGNFPGRFSGRQFSNSRSEMNVSTLELGDSALYLCASSSGTGGGETQYFGPGTRLLVL.

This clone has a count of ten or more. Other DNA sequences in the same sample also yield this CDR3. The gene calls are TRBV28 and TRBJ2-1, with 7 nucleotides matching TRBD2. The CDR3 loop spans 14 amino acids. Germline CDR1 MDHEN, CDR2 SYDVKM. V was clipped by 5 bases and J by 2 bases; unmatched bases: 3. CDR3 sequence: CASSPGGPYNEQFF. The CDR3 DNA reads TGTGCCAGCAGTCCGGGGGGTCCCTACAATGAGCAGTTCTTC.

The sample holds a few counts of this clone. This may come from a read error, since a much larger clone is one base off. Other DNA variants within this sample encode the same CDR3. CDR3 coding DNA: TGTGCCAGCAGACAACAGGGGGGGACCGGTGAGCTGTTTTTT. Amino acids: CASRQQGGTGELFF. The chain is built from TRBV27 and TRBJ2-2; weak D call: TRBD1 (8 bases). CDR1 is MNHEY and CDR2 is SMNVEV in the germline V gene (reference sequence). The length of the CDR3 is 14 residues.

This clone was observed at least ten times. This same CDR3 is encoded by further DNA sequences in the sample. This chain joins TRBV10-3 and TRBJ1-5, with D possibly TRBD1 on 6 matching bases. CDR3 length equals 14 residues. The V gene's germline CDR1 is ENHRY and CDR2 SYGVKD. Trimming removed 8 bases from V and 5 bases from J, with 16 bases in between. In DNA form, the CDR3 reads TGTGCCATCTGGGGGGGGCGCAGTGATCAGCCCCAGCATTTT. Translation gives CAIWGGRSDQPQHF.

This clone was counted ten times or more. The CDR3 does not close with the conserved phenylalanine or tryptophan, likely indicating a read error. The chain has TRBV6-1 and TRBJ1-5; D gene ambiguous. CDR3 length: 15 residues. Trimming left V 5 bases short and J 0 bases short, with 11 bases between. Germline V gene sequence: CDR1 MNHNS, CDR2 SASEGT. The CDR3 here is CASSSTTYSNQPQHL. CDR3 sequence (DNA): TGTGCCAGCAGTTCGACGACCTATAGCAATCAGCCCCAGCATCTT.

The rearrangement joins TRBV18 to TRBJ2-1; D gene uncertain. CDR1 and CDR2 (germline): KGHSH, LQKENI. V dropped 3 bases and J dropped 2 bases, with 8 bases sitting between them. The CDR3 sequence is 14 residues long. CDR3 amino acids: CASSPTQAYNEQFF. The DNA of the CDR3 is TGTGCCAGCTCACCCACGCAAGCCTACAATGAGCAGTTCTTC.

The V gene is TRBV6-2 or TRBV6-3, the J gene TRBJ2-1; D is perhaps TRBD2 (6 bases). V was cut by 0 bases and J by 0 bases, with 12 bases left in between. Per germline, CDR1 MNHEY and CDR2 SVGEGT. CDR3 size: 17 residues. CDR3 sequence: CASSYSFAGSSYNEQFF. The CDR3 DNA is TGTGCCAGCAGTTACTCGTTTGCCGGGAGCTCCTACAATGAGCAGTTCTTC.

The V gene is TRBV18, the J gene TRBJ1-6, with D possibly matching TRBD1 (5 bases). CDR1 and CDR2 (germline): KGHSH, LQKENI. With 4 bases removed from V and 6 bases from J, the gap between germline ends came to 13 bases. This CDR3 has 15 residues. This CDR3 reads CASSLSGPINSPLHF. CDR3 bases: TGTGCCAGCTCACTGTCGGGACCGATTAATTCACCCCTCCACTTT.